Below are 12 T cell receptor beta chains sequenced from a single sample in a study of blood T cell repertoires in COVID-19. This table comes from immunoSEQ multiplex PCR, and its TCRdb copy is limited to in-frame clones, with some not included. Counted here are roughly 190,000 clones, roughly 84% occurring once; the ten biggest clones make up under 4%. Sequencing input: PBMCs or T cells enriched from blood (not recorded which). The receptors originated from a young woman who had been exposed to COVID-19.

This rearrangement joins TRBV7-2 to TRBJ1-3; tentative D call: TRBD1 (5 bases). Germline V gives CDR1 SGHTA, CDR2 FQGNSA. V lost 5 bases to trimming and J lost 1 base, with 9 bases between them. The CDR3 extends over 14 amino acids. In nucleotides, the CDR3 is TGTGCCAGCAGCGGGGGGATATCTGGAAACACCATATATTTT. Translating gives CASSGGISGNTIYF.

V is TRBV5-1 and J is TRBJ1-1; D unclear. The CDR3 runs to 14 residues. Germline V CDR1 and CDR2: SGHRS, YFSETQ. The ends were cut back, 4 bases at V and 6 bases at J, with 16 bases in the middle. The CDR3 bases are TGCGCCAGCAGCCCCGACGGCCTCGGGGCTGAAGCTTTCTTT. Protein product: CASSPDGLGAEAFF. Full variable domain (outside the CDR3, taken from reference TRBV5-1 and TRBJ1-1): KAGVTQTPRYLIKTRGQQVTLSCSPISGHRSVSWYQQTPGQGLQFLFEYFSETQRNKGNFPGRFSGRQFSNSRSEMNVSTLELGDSALYLCASSPDGLGAEAFFGQGTRLTVV.

This clone came up a few times. This chain connects TRBV19 to TRBJ1-2; no clear D gene. This CDR3 is 14 amino acids long. Germline lookup yields CDR1 LNHDA and CDR2 SQIVND (reference sequence). Trimming removed 7 bases at V and 5 bases at J, with 17 bases between. CDR3 region: CASIPGLHPYGYTF. CDR3 coding DNA: TGTGCCAGTATACCGGGTTTACACCCTTATGGCTACACCTTC. The entire variable domain, with the rest obtained from reference TRBV19 and TRBJ1-2, is as follows: DGGITQSPKYLFRKEGQNVTLSCEQNLNHDAMYWYRQDPGQGLRLIYYSQIVNDFQKGDIAEGYSVSREKKESFPLTVTSAQKNPTAFYLCASIPGLHPYGYTFGSGTRLTVV.

This chain uses TRBV7-2 with TRBJ2-3; 7 bases line up with TRBD2. J gave up 5 bases and V 1 base, and 6 bases lay outside the gene matches. This CDR3 region has 15 residues. CDR1 and CDR2 (germline): SGHTA, FQGNSA. Here the CDR3 DNA reads TGTGCCAGCAGCTTAGTAGCCACGGGAGGAGATACGCAGTATTTT. It yields the protein CASSLVATGGDTQYF.

The chain combines TRBV6-2 or TRBV6-3 with TRBJ2-7, with D unclear. Trimming pared 2 bases from V and 3 bases from J, leaving 8 bases between. The germline V gene encodes CDR1 MNHEY and CDR2 SVGEGT. This CDR3 contains 13 residues. DNA of the CDR3: TGTGCCAGCAGTTACGTCAGGAACTACGAGCAGTACTTC. This gives the protein CASSYVRNYEQYF.

This clone has just one count. V and J are TRBV30 and TRBJ1-2; a weak D match, TRBD1 (6 bases). The V end lost 3 bases, the J end lost 0 bases, and 14 bases lay between the germline ends. The CDR3 is 15 amino acids. Germline V gene lookup returns CDR1 GTSNPN and CDR2 SVGIG (reference sequence). As DNA, the CDR3 is TGTGCCTGGAGGGATACAGGGTTAGCTAACTATGGCTACACCTTC. Translated, it gives CAWRDTGLANYGYTF.

This sequence joins TRBV5-6 and TRBJ1-1; 8 bases are a match to TRBD1. V was clipped by 7 bases and J by 2 bases; unmatched bases: 10. This CDR3 spans 15 amino acids. Looked up from germline, CDR1 is SGHDT and CDR2 is YYEEEE. In DNA, the CDR3 is TGTGCCAGCTCACCGGGACAGGCAATAAACACTGAAGCTTTCTTT. It specifies CASSPGQAINTEAFF.

The CDR3 region has the DNA TGTGCCAGCAGCGTCCCCCCTAGCGGGGGGGAACCCGGGGAGCTGTTTTTT. As protein: CASSVPPSGGEPGELFF. The rearrangement uses TRBV7-6 and TRBJ2-2, with 12 bases matching TRBD2. With 5 bases clipped from V and 6 bases from J, the junction kept 10 bases outside the gene matches. CDR3 length equals 17 residues. CDR1 is SGHVS, CDR2 FNYEAQ, per germline.

The chain is built from TRBV10-3 and TRBJ2-1; no clear D gene. The CDR3 is 15 residues long. Germline CDR1 and CDR2: ENHRY and SYGVKD. V was cut by 6 bases and J by 0 bases, with 12 bases left in between. The CDR3 protein is CAISAHSSSYNEQFF. The CDR3, as DNA: TGTGCCATCAGCGCGCACAGTAGCTCCTACAATGAGCAGTTCTTC.

This clone was seen only once. The V gene is TRBV6-2 or TRBV6-3, the J gene TRBJ2-1; maybe TRBD2 (5 bases). Germline V lookup: CDR1 MNHEY, CDR2 SVGEGT. V shed 6 bases and J shed 8 bases, with 23 bases lying between them. The CDR3 length is 16 residues. The CDR3: CASSTPLGRVQDEQFF. The DNA for the CDR3 is TGTGCCAGCAGCACCCCCCTCGGGCGGGTCCAGGATGAGCAGTTCTTC.

CDR3 sequence (DNA): TGTGCCTGGAGCGGCGGACAGGGCTCAAGGGAGCCCCAGCATTTT. Translation gives CAWSGGQGSREPQHF. The rearrangement joins TRBV30 to TRBJ1-5; 8 nucleotides align to TRBD1. Germline-derived CDR1 and CDR2 are GTSNPN and SVGIG (reference sequence). CDR3 length: 15 amino acids. After removal of 3 bases from V and 8 bases from J, the junction contained 12 bases not matched to a gene.

V usage is TRBV5-1 and J usage is TRBJ1-1, with TRBD1 matching 8 bases. The CDR3 covers 15 residues. Per germline, CDR1 SGHRS and CDR2 YFSETQ. V lost 4 bases to trimming and J lost 3 bases; unmatched junction nucleotides: 8. As DNA, the CDR3 is TGCGCCAGCAGCCCGCGAGGACAGGGTCACACTGAAGCTTTCTTT. This translates into CASSPRGQGHTEAFF.